This T cell receptor beta chain came from a study of blood T cell repertoires in COVID-19. Measured with immunoSEQ multiplex PCR; TCRdb has only the in-frame clones, and not every one. The repertoire has about 53,000 clones, about 76% of them found once; the top ten carry around 43%. Germline-derived CDR1 and CDR2 are LNHDA and SQIVND (reference sequence). The CDR3 has 16 amino acids. V gave up 2 bases and J gave up 2 bases, with 13 bases separating them. The chain links TRBV19 to TRBJ1-5, with a tentative D call TRBD1 (6 bases). The source is a man aged 70 or older with active or convalescent COVID-19. Sequences were obtained from peripheral blood. The CDR3 DNA sequence: TGTGCCAGTAGTATATCGGGGGGGCATGGCAATCAGCCCCAGCATTTT. This sequence encodes CASSISGGHGNQPQHF.